Sequencing of this TCR beta chain was carried out in a study of graft-versus-host responses after intestinal transplantation. Background on the study: Every one of the recipients received anti-thymocyte globulin induction and afterwards took tacrolimus and steroids for around three years.

TCRdb's copy holds only in-frame clones and misses some; the assay was immunoSEQ multiplex PCR. The table shows 71,000 or so clones, with about 90% occurring only once. Trimming removed 4 bases from V and 6 bases from J, with 8 bases in between. This CDR3 has 11 residues. Germline lookup yields CDR1 SGHTS and CDR2 YDEGEE. Study-level findings and limits: GvH clonotypes were identified within recipient marrow, with a subset emerging first in ileum or blood.

Of note for this clone: Its specificity is not known.

The source material was unstimulated CD8+ T cells sorted from spleen or lymph node cells, sampled before intestinal transplant. The chain combines TRBV5-8 with TRBJ2-7; possible D gene TRBD1, 6 bases. This clonotype was obtained from a human donor who received an intestinal transplant. The CDR3 bases are TGTGCCAGCAGCAGAGGGGGCGAGCAGTACTTC. Its protein product is CASSRGGEQYF.